This T cell receptor beta chain was captured in a study of control samples from healthy donors and cancer patients. There are 14 residues in the CDR3. Germline loops: CDR1 MDHEN, CDR2 SYDVKM. V was shortened by 10 bases and J by 9 bases, with 21 bases between the two germline ends. Measured with immunoSEQ multiplex PCR; TCRdb has only the in-frame clones, and not every one. The profile shows around 67,000 clones, roughly nine tenths of them singletons. The V gene is TRBV28, the J gene TRBJ2-2; a possible D gene is TRBD2 (6 bases). This clonotype originated in a man aged 55-75 years with colorectal cancer. Sequencing used PBMCs. CDR3 sequence: CATSRGPRDRELFF. DNA of the CDR3: TGTGCCACCTCACGGGGACCGCGGGACCGGGAGCTGTTTTTT.